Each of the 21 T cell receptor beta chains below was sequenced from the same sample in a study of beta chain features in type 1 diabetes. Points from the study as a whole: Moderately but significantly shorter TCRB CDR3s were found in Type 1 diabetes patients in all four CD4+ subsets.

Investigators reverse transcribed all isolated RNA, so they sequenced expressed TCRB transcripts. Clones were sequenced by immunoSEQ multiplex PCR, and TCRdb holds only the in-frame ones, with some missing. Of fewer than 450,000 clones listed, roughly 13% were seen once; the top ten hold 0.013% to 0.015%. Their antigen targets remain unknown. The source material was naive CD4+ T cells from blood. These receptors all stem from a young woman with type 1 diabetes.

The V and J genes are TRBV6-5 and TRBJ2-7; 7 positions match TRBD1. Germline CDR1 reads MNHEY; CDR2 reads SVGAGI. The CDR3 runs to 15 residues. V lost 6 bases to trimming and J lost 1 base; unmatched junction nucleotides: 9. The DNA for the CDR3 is TGTGCCAGCAGATCACAGGGGATTGGGTCCTACGAGCAGTACGTC. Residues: CASRSQGIGSYEQYV.

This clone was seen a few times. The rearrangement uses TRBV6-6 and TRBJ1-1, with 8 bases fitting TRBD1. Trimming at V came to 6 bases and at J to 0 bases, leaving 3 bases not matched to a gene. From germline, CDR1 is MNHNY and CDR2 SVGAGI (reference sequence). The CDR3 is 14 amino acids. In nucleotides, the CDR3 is TGTGCCAGCAGACCGACAGGGGTGAACACTGAAGCTTTCTTT. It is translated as CASRPTGVNTEAFF.

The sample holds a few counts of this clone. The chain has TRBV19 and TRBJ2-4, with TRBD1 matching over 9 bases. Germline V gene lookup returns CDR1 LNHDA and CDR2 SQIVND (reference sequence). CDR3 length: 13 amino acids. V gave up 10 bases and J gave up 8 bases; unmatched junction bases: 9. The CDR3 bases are TGTGCCATTTCGGACAGGGGAGGAGACATTCAGTACTTC. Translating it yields CAISDRGGDIQYF. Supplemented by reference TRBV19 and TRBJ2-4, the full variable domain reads DGGITQSPKYLFRKEGQNVTLSCEQNLNHDAMYWYRQDPGQGLRLIYYSQIVNDFQKGDIAEGYSVSREKKESFPLTVTSAQKNPTAFYLCAISDRGGDIQYFGAGTRLSVL.

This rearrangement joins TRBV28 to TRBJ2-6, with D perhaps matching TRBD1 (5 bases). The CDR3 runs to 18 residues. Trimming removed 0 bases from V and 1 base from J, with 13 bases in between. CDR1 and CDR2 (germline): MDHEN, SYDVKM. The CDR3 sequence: CASSLWAGSSSGANVLTF. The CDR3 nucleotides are TGTGCCAGCAGTTTATGGGCAGGGTCGTCGTCTGGGGCCAACGTCCTGACTTTC.

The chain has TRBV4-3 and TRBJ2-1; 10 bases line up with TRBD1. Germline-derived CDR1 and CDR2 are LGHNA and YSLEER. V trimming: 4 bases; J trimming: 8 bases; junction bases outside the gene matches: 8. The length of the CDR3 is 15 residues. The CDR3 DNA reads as TGCGCCAGCAGCCCTGTTAGGGGGACAGGGGATGAGCAGTTCTTC. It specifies CASSPVRGTGDEQFF.

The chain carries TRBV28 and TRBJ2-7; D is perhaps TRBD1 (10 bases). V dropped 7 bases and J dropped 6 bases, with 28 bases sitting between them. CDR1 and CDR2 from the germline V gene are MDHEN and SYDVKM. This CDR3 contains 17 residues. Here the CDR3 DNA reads TGTGCCAGCACCCAAAGCCCTCCTAGCGGGACAGGGGTCGAGCAGTACTTC. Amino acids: CASTQSPPSGTGVEQYF.

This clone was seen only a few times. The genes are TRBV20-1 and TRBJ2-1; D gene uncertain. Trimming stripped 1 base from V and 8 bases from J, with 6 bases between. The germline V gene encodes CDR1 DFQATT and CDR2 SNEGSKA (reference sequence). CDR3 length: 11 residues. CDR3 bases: TGCAGTGCTAGAGGAGGATATGAGCAGTTCTTC. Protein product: CSARGGYEQFF.

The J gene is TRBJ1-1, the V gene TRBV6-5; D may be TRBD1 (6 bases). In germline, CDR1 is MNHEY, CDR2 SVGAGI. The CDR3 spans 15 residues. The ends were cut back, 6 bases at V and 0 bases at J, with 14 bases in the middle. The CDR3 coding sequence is TGTGCCAGCAGCCCCAGGGGAGCCATGAACACTGAAGCTTTCTTT. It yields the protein CASSPRGAMNTEAFF.

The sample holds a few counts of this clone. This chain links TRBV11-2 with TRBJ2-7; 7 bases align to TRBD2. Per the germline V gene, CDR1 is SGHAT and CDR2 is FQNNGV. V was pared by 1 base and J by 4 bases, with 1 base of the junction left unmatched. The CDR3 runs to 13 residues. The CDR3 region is CASSLGRGYEQYV. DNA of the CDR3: TGTGCCAGCAGCTTAGGGCGGGGGTACGAGCAGTACGTC.

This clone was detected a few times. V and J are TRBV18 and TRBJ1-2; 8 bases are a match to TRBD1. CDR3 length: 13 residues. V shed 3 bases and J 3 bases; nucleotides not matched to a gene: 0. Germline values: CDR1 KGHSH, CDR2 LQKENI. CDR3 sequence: CASSPTGDYGYTF. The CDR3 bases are TGTGCCAGCTCACCGACAGGGGACTATGGCTACACCTTC.

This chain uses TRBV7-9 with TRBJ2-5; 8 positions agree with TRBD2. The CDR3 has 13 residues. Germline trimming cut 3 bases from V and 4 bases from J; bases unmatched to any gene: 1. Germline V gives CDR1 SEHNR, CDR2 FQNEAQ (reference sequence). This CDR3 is CASSFRGGETQYF. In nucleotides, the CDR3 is TGTGCCAGCAGCTTCCGGGGGGGAGAGACCCAGTACTTC.

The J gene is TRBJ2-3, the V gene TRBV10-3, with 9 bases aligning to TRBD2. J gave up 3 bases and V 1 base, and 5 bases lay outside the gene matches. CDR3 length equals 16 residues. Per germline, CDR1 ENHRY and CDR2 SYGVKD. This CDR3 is CAISEFSSGRTDTQYF. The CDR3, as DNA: TGTGCCATCAGTGAGTTTAGTAGCGGGAGAACAGATACGCAGTATTTT.

The CDR3: CASSGTGTGTEAFF. The CDR3 region has the DNA TGTGCCAGCTCGGGAACAGGGACGGGCACTGAAGCTTTCTTT. The chain combines TRBV18 with TRBJ1-1, with D tentatively TRBD1 (6 bases). The CDR3 has 14 residues. Germline V gives CDR1 KGHSH, CDR2 LQKENI. V was shortened by 6 bases and J by 4 bases, with 15 bases between the two germline ends.

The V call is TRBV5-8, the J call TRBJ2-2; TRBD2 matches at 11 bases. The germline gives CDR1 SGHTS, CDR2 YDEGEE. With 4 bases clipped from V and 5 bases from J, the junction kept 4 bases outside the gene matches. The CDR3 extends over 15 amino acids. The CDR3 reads CASSRRTSGTGELFF. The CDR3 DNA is TGTGCCAGCAGCCGACGGACTAGCGGGACCGGGGAGCTGTTTTTT.

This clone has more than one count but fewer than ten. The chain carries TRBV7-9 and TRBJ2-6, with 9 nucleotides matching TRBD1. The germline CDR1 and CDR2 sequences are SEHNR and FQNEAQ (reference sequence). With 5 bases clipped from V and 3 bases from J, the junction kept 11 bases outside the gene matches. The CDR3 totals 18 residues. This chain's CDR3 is CASSRGTGTSFGANVLTF. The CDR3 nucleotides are TGTGCCAGCAGCCGTGGGACAGGGACAAGTTTTGGGGCCAACGTCCTGACTTTC.

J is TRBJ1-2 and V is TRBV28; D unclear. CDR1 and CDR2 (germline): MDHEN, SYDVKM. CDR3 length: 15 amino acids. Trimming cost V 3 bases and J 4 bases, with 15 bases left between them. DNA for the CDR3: TGTGCCAGCAGTTTCTCGGGGATCGTTGGCTATGGCTACACCTTC. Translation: CASSFSGIVGYGYTF.

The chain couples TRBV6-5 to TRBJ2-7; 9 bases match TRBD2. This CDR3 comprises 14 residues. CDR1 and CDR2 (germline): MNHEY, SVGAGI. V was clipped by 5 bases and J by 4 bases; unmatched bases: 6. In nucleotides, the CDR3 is TGTGCCAGCAGTCCAGCGGGAGGTACTTACGAGCAGTACGTC. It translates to CASSPAGGTYEQYV.

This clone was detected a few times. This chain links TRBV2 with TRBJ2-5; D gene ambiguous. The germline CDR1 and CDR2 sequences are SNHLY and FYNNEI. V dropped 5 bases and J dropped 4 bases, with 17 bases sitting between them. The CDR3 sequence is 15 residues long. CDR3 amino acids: CASSPRSIGGETQYF. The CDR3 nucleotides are TGTGCCAGCAGTCCACGATCCATTGGCGGAGAGACCCAGTACTTC.

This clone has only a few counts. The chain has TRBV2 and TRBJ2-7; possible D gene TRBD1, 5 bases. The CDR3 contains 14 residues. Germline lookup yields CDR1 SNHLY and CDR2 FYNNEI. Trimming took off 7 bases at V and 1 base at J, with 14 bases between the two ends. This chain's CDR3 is CASTRTGPSYEQYF. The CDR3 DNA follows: TGTGCCAGCACCCGAACAGGCCCTTCCTACGAGCAGTACTTC.

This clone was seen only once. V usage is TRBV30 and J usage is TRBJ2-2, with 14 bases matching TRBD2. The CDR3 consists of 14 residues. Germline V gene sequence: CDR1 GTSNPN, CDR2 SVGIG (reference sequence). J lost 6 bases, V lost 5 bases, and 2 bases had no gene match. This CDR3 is CAWEGLAGAGELFF. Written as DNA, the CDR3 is TGTGCCTGGGAGGGACTAGCGGGAGCCGGGGAGCTGTTTTTT.

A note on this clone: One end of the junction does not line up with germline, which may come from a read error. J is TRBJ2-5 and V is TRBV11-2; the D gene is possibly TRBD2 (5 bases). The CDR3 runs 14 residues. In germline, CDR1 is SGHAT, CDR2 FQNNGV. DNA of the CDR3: TGTGCCAGCAGCCTAGAGGGCCCACGGGAGACCCAGTACTTC. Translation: CASSLEGPRETQYF.